Listed below are T cell receptor beta chains from one sample, sequenced in a study of regulatory T cells in long-lasting Graves disease. TCRdb fed the multiplex PCR reads into MiXCR, producing one record per CDR3 protein. The table shows fewer than 550,000 distinct CDR3 sequences, with 20% to 25% occurring only once. The sequencing here drew on peripheral blood mononuclear cells (PBMCs), taken when the disease was refractory, from a patient treated with antithyroid drugs. Receptors originate from a female donor with Graves disease. Each CDR3 is given with its conserved first and last residue. A D gene is named only where the DNA matches it firmly. Where a row states a size, it is once, few, many or the class of an expanded clone; other rows omit it.

d_call clone_size j_call v_call cdr3_aa cdr3_nt
. few TRBJ2-5 TRBV12-5 CASGLVARETQYF TGTGCTAGTGGTTTGGTCGCGCGGGAGACCCAGTACTTC
. many TRBJ2-6 TRBV19 CASSMVGPYSSGANVLTF TGTGCCAGTAGTATGGTGGGACCTTACAGCTCTGGGGCCAACGTCCTGACTTTC
TRBD1 few TRBJ1-6 TRBV5-6 CASSASGTGLNSPLHF TGTGCCAGCAGTGCCTCCGGGACAGGACTAAATTCACCCCTCCACTTT
. . TRBJ2-1 TRBV12-3/TRBV12-4 CASSFAGWGSNEQFF TGTGCCAGCAGTTTTGCAGGGTGGGGTTCCAATGAGCAGTTCTTC
. many TRBJ1-1 TRBV6-5 CASSYGRGEAFF TGTGCCAGCAGTTACGGGAGGGGTGAAGCTTTCTTT
. many TRBJ2-5 TRBV6-1 CASSYDRQETQYF TGTGCCAGCAGCTACGACCGCCAAGAGACCCAGTACTTC
. . TRBJ2-2 TRBV12-3/TRBV12-4 CASFGPVYTGELFF TGTGCCAGCTTTGGACCGGTTTACACCGGGGAGCTGTTTTTT
. many TRBJ1-1 TRBV12-3/TRBV12-4 CASSLGVLDTEAFF TGTGCCAGCAGCCTGGGGGTGTTGGACACTGAAGCTTTCTTT
TRBD1 many TRBJ2-7 TRBV7-9 CASSRLTGGLYEQYF TGTGCCAGCAGCCGCCTCACAGGGGGCCTATACGAGCAGTACTTC
TRBD2 . TRBJ2-5 TRBV19 CASSIILAGWETQYF TGTGCCAGTAGTATAATCCTAGCGGGCTGGGAGACCCAGTACTTC